The entry below gives a single T cell receptor (beta chain) sequence along with its context. A few counts support this clone. No antigen is known for it. There are no base qualities to consult, and no much larger clone falls within one base. Deletion took 5 bases off V and 4 bases off J, with a span of 8 bases between the germline ends. From the cysteine up to the phenylalanine, the CDR3 has a length of 12 residues. Only the CDR3 DNA is retained, 36 bases long and in frame from the first base. The germline V gene (reference sequence) provides CDR1 MNHNY and CDR2 SVGAGI. These data originate in a study of control samples from healthy donors and cancer patients (dated by TCRdb to about 2020). The library relied on the immunoSEQ multiplex PCR assay. Sourced from immuneACCESS, this table was stored by TCRdb with only in-frame sequences that have V and J called. A share of the clones is absent; for the studies checked, an unresolved V gene accounts for under half, and the remainder has no known explanation. Present in this sample are over 100,000 clones, 92% of which were seen just once. 2% to 3% of the sample rests with the top ten.

Sample: blood. Here the chain combines TRBV6-6 and TRBJ1-2; a tentative D call is TRBD1 (6 bases match). This TCR derives from a woman aged 18-29 years in good health. The DNA is as follows: TGTGCCAGCAGTGAGGACAGCTATGGCTACACCTTC. It encodes CASSEDSYGYTF.